The entry that follows covers one T cell receptor (beta chain) sequence. The J segment lost 2 bases and the V segment lost 6 bases, leaving 7 bases of the junction unmatched. There are 14 residues in the CDR3. Looked up from germline, CDR1 is MDHEN and CDR2 is SYDVKM. Libraries were prepared by immunoSEQ multiplex PCR; TCRdb keeps only in-frame clonotypes and omits some of them. The table lists more than 300,000 clones, 87% of them singletons. This sample stems from a study of blood T cell repertoires in COVID-19. Turning to the study itself: There were acute and convalescent COVID-19 samples, and they came from the United States, Italy and Spain.

Sequenced sample: peripheral blood. V gene TRBV28 combines with J gene TRBJ2-7; TRBD1 aligns across 7 bases. This TCR derives from a woman in her twenties or thirties with COVID-19, enrolled during active disease. Here the CDR3 reads CASRGEQGAYEQYF. CDR3 DNA: TGTGCCAGCAGGGGGGAGCAGGGGGCCTACGAGCAGTACTTC.